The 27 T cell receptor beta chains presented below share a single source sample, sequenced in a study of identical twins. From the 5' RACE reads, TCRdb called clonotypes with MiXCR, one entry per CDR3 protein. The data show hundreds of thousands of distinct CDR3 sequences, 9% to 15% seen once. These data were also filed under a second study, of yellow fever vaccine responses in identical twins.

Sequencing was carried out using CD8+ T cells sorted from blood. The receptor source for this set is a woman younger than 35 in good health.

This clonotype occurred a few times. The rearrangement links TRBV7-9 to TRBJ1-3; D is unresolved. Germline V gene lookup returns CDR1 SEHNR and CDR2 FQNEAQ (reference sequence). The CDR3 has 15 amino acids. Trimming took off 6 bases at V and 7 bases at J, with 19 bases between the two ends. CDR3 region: CASRPPTQVLNTIYF. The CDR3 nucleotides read TGTGCCAGCAGACCACCCACCCAAGTACTCAACACCATATATTTT.

The CDR3 loop reads CASSFGHRRYEQYV. In DNA form, the CDR3 reads TGTGCCAGCAGCTTTGGGCACCGTCGCTACGAGCAGTACGTC. The chain couples TRBV7-8 to TRBJ2-7; D uncertain. Trimming removed 3 bases at V and 3 bases at J, with 12 bases between. CDR3 length equals 14 residues. The V gene's germline CDR1 is SGHVS and CDR2 FQNEAQ.

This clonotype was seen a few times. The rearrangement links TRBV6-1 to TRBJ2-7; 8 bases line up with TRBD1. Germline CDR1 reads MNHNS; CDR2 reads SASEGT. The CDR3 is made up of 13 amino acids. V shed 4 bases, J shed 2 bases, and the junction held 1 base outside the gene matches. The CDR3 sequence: CASSGRGPYEQYV. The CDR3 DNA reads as TGTGCCAGCAGTGGCAGGGGGCCCTACGAGCAGTACGTC.

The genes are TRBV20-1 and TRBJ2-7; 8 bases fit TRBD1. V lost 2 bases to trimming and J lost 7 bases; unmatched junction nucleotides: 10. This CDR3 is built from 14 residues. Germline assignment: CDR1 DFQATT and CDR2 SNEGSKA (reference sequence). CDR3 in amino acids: CSARFEDRVWEQYF. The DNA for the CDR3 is TGCAGTGCTAGATTTGAGGACAGGGTCTGGGAGCAGTACTTC.

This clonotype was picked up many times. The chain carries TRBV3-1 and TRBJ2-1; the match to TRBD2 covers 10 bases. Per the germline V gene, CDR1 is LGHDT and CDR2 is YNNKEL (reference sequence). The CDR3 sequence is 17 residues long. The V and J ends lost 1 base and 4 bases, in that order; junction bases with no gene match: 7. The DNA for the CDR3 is TGTGCCAGCAGCCAAGGCGACCTGACTAGCGGGTACAATGAGCAGTTCTTC. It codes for CASSQGDLTSGYNEQFF.

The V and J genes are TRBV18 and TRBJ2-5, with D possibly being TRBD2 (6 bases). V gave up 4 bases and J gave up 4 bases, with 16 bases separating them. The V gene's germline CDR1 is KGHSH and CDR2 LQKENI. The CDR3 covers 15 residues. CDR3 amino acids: CASSQGAGRGETQYF. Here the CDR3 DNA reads TGTGCCAGCTCACAGGGTGCGGGACGTGGAGAGACCCAGTACTTC.

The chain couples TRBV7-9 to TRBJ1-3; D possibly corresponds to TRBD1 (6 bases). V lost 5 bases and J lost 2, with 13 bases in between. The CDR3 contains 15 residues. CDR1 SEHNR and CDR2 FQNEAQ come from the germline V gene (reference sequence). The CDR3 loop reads CASSLPGTPGNTIYF. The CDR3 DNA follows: TGTGCCAGCAGCCTCCCCGGGACACCTGGAAACACCATATATTTT.

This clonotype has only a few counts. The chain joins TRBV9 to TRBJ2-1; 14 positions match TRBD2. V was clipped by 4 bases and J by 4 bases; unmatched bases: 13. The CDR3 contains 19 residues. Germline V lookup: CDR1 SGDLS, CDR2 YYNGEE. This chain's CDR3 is CASSPPPGTSGGTYNEQFF. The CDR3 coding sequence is TGTGCCAGCAGCCCGCCTCCCGGGACTAGCGGGGGAACTTACAATGAGCAGTTCTTC.

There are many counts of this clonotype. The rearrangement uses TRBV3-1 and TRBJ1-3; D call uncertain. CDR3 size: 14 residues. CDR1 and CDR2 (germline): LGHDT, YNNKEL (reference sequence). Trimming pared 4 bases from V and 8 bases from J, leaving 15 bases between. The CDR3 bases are TGTGCCAGCAGCCTTCGGGCCGGAGAGGACACCATATATTTT. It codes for CASSLRAGEDTIYF. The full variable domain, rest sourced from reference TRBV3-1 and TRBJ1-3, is DTAVSQTPKYLVTQMGNDKSIKCEQNLGHDTMYWYKQDSKKFLKIMFSYNNKELIINETVPNRFSPKSPDKAHLNLHINSLELGDSAVYFCASSLRAGEDTIYFGEGSWLTVV.

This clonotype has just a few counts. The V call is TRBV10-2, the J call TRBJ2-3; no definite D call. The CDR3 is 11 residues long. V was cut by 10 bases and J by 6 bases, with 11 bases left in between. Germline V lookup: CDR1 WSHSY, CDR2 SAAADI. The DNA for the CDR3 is TGCGCCACCTCATTTTCGGATACGCAGTATTTT. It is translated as CATSFSDTQYF.

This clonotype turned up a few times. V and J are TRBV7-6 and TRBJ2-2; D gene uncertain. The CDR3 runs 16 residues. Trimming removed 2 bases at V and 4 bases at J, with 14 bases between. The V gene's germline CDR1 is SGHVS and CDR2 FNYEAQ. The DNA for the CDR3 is TGTGCCAGCAGCTTAAAAACAGATTTGGGCACCGGGGAGCTGTTTTTT. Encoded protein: CASSLKTDLGTGELFF.

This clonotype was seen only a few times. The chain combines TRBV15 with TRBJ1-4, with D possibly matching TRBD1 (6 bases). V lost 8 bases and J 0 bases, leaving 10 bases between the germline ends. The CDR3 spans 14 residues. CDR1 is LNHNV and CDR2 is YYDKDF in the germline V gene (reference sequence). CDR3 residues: CATGTTATNEKLFF. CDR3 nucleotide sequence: TGTGCCACCGGGACAACCGCAACTAATGAAAAACTGTTTTTT.

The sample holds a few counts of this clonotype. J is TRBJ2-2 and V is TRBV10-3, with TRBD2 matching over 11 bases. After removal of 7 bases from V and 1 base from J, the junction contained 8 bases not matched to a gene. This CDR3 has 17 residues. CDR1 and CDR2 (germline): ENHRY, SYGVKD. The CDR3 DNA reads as TGTGCCATCACCGACCGGCTAGCGGGAGGGAACACCGGGGAGCTGTTTTTT. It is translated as CAITDRLAGGNTGELFF.

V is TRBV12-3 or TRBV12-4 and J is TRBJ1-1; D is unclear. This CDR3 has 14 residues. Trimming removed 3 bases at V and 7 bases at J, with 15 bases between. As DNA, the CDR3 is TGTGCCAGCAGTTTTTTGGGCGATCCAGTTGAAGCTTTCTTT. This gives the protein CASSFLGDPVEAFF.

The CDR3 DNA reads as TGTGCCAGCAGCTCTACCGACAGGGGGATAGTCTCGGATGAGCAGTTCTTC. It yields the protein CASSSTDRGIVSDEQFF. V gene TRBV7-9 combines with J gene TRBJ2-1; 9 nucleotides match TRBD1. The CDR3 loop spans 17 amino acids. Germline CDR1 SEHNR, CDR2 FQNEAQ (reference sequence). After removal of 4 bases from V and 8 bases from J, the junction contained 15 bases not matched to a gene.

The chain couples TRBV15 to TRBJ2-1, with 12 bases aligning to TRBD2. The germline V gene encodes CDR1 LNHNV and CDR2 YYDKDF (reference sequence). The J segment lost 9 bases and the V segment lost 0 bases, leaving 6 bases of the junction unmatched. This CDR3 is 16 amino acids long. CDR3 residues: CATSRERLAGESEQFF. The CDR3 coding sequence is TGTGCCACCAGCAGAGAGCGACTAGCGGGGGAAAGTGAGCAGTTCTTC.

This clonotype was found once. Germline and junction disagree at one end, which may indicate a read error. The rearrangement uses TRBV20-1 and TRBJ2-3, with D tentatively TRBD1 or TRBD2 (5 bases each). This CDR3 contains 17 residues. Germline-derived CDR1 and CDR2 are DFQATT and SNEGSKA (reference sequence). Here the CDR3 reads CSARDKAVGWGTYTQYF. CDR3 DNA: TGCAGTGCTAGAGACAAAGCGGTGGGGTGGGGCACATATACGCAGTATTTT.

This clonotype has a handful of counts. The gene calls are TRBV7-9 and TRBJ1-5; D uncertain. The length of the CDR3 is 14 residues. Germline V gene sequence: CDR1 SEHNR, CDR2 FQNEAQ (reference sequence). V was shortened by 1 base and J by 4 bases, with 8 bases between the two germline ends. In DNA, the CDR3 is TGTGCCAGCAGCTTAGACGCGAAAAATCAGCCCCAGCATTTT. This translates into CASSLDAKNQPQHF.

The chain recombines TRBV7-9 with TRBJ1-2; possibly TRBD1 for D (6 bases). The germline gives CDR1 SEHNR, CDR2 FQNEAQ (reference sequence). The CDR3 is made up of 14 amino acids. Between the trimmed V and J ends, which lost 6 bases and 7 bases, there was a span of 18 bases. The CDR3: CASRTTGTPLGYTF. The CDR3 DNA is TGTGCCAGCAGAACTACCGGGACACCTCTTGGCTACACCTTC.

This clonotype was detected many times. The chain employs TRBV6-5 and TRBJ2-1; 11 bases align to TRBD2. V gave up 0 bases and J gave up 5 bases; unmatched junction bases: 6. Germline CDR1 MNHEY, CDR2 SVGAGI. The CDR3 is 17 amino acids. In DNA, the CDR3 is TGTGCCAGCAGTTACTCGATTTCTAGCGGGAGGAACAATGAGCAGTTCTTC. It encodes CASSYSISSGRNNEQFF.

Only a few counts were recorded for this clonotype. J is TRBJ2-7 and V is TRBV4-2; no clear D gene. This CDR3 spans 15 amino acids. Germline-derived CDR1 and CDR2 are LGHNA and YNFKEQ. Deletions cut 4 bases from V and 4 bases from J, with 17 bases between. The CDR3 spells CASSRDNDASYEQYF. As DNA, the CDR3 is TGTGCCAGCAGCCGAGACAACGACGCATCTTACGAGCAGTACTTC.

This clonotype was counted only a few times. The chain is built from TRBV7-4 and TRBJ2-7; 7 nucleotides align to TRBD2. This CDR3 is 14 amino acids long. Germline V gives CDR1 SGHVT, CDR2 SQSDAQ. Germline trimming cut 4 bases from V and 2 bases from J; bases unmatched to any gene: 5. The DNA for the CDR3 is TGTGCCAGCAGCTCTCAGGGACTACCCTACGAGCAGTACTTC. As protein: CASSSQGLPYEQYF.

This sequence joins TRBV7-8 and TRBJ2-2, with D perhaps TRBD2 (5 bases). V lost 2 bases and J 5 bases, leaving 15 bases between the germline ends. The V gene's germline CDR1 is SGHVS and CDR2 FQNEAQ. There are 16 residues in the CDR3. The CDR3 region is CASSLTGGLVTGELFF. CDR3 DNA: TGTGCCAGCAGCTTAACCGGCGGGTTGGTGACCGGGGAGCTGTTTTTT.

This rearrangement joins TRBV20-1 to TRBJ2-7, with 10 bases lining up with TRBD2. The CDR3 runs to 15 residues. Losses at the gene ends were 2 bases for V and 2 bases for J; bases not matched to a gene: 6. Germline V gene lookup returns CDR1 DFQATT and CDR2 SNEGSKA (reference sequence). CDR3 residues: CSARSGTSEPYEQYF. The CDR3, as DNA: TGCAGTGCTAGATCCGGGACTAGCGAGCCCTACGAGCAGTACTTC.

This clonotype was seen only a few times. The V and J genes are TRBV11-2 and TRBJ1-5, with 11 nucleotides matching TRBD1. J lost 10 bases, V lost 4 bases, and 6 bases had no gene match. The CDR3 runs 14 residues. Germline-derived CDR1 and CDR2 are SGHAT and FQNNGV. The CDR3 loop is CASSSMDRGPPQHF. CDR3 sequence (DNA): TGTGCCAGCAGCTCAATGGACAGGGGGCCTCCCCAGCATTTT.

CDR3: CSVLTHNRGEAFF. The CDR3 DNA reads as TGCAGCGTCCTTACCCATAACCGTGGAGAAGCTTTCTTT. The chain recombines TRBV29-1 with TRBJ1-1; no firm D call. Germline V CDR1 and CDR2: SQVTM, ANQGSEA. The CDR3 length is 13 residues. The ends were cut back, 6 bases at V and 8 bases at J, with 19 bases in the middle.

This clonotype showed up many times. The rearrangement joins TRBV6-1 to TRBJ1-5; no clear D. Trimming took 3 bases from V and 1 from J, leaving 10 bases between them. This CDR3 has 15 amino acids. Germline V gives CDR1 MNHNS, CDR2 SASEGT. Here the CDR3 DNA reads TGTGCCAGCAGTGAGGGGAGTTTGAGCAATCAGCCCCAGCATTTT. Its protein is CASSEGSLSNQPQHF.